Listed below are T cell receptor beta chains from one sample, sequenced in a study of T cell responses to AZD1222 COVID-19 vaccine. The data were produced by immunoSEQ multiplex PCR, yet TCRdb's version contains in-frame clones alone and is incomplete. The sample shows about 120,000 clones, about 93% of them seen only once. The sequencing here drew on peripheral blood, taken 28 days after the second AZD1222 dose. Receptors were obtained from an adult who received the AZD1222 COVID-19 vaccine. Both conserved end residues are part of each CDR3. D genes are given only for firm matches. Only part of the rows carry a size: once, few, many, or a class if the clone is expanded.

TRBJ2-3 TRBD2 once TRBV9 CASSVGTSGGPSTDTQYF TGTGCCAGCAGCGTCGGGACTAGCGGGGGGCCAAGCACAGATACGCAGTATTTT
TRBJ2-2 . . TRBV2 CASRETYTGELFF TGTGCCAGCAGGGAGACCTACACCGGGGAGCTGTTTTTT
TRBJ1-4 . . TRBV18 CASSPAASGPNEKLFF TGTGCCAGCTCACCCGCGGCATCGGGGCCAAATGAAAAACTGTTTTTT
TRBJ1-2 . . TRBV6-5 CASSYFGLYGYTF TGTGCCAGCAGTTACTTCGGTCTCTATGGCTACACCTTC
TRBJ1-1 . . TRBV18 CASSTGGHRNTEAFF TGTGCCAGCTCAACCGGGGGACACAGGAACACTGAAGCTTTCTTT
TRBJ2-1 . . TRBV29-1 CSVVWPLPPHNEQFF TGCAGCGTTGTTTGGCCTTTACCACCTCACAATGAGCAGTTCTTC
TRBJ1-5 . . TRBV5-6 CASTLQGGNQPQHF TGTGCCAGCACCCTACAGGGAGGCAATCAGCCCCAGCATTTT
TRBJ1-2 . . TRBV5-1 CASSPGWTITRGRNYGYTF TGCGCCAGCAGCCCGGGTTGGACCATAACGAGGGGAAGGAACTATGGCTACACCTTC
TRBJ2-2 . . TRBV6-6 CASKISGELFF TGTGCCAGCAAAATTTCTGGGGAGCTGTTTTTT
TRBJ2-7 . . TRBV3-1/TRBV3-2 CASSLQGGSEQYF TGTGCCAGCAGCCTCCAAGGGGGTTCCGAGCAGTACTTC
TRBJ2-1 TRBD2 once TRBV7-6 CASSLNPSGNNEQFF TGTGCCAGCAGCTTAAATCCTAGCGGAAACAATGAGCAGTTCTTC
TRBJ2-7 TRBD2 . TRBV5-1 CASSLELALSSYEQYF TGCGCCAGCAGCTTGGAACTAGCGCTAAGCTCCTACGAGCAGTACTTC
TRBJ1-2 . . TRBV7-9 CASSPFGGPPKGYTF TGTGCCAGCAGTCCCTTCGGGGGACCTCCGAAGGGCTACACCTTC
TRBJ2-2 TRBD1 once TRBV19 CASDTGAGAGELFF TGTGCCAGTGATACAGGGGCCGGAGCCGGGGAGCTGTTTTTT
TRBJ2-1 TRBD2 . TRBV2 CASRGLVVEQFF TGTGCCAGCAGGGGACTAGTAGTTGAGCAGTTCTTC
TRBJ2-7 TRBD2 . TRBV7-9 CASSLGGLAGDSYEQYF TGTGCCAGCAGCTTAGGGGGACTAGCGGGGGATAGCTACGAGCAGTACTTC
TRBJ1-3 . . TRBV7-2 CASSLDPGFSIYF TGTGCCAGCAGCCTAGATCCAGGCTTTTCCATATATTTT
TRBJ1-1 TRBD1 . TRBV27 CASSITGGRVTEAFF TGTGCCAGCAGTATCACAGGGGGAAGAGTCACTGAAGCTTTCTTT
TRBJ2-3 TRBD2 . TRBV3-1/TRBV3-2 CASSREAGLAGVNTDTQYF TGTGCCAGCAGCCGAGAAGCGGGACTAGCGGGAGTAAACACAGATACGCAGTATTTT
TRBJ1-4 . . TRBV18 CASSPGISTNEKLFF TGTGCCAGCTCACCAGGAATTTCAACTAATGAAAAACTGTTTTTT
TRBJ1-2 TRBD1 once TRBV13 CASSYSRQGGNTF TGTGCCAGCAGCTATAGTAGACAGGGTGGAAACACCTTC
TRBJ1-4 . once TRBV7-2 CASSFSRNNEKLFF TGTGCCAGCAGCTTTTCACGGAATAATGAAAAACTGTTTTTT
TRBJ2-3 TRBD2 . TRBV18 CASSPGLAGISTDTQYF TGTGCCAGCTCACCGGGACTAGCGGGGATTAGCACAGATACGCAGTATTTT
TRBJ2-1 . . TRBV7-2 CASSLAATGPYNEQFF TGTGCCAGCAGCTTAGCCGCGACAGGACCGTACAATGAGCAGTTCTTC
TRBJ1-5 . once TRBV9 CASSPFLNNQPQHF TGTGCCAGCAGTCCCTTTTTGAACAATCAGCCCCAGCATTTT
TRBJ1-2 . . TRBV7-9 CASRNPSYGYTF TGTGCCAGCAGGAATCCCAGCTATGGCTACACCTTC
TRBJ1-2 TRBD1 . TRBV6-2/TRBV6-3 CASSGADRGPHGYTF TGTGCCAGCAGTGGAGCGGACAGGGGCCCGCATGGCTACACCTTC
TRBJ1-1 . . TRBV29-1 CSVGWRNTEAFF TGCAGCGTCGGATGGCGGAACACTGAAGCTTTCTTT
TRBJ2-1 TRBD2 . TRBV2 CASTQTSGRVNEQFF TGTGCCAGCACCCAGACTAGCGGGAGAGTTAATGAGCAGTTCTTC
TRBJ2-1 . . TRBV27 CASSLSQGESYNEQFF TGTGCCAGCAGTCTCTCCCAAGGAGAGTCCTACAATGAGCAGTTCTTC
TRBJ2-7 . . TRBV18 CASSPGSSYEQYF TGTGCCAGCTCACCAGGGAGCTCCTACGAGCAGTACTTC
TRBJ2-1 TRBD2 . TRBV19 CASSPSGGGYNEQFF TGTGCCAGTAGTCCGAGCGGGGGAGGGTACAATGAGCAGTTCTTC